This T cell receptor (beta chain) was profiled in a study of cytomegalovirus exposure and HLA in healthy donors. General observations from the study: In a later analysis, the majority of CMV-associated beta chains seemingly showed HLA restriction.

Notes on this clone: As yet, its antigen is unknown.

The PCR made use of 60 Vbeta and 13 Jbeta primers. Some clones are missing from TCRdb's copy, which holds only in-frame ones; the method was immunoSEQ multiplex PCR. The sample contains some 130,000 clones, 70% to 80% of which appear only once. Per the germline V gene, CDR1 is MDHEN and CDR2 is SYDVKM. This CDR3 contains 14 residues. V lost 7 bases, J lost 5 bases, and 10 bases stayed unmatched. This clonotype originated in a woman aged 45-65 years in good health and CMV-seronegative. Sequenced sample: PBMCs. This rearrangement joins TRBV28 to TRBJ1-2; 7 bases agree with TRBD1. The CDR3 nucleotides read TGTGCCAGCACCGTCGGGACAGATCGGTATGGCTACACCTTC. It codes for CASTVGTDRYGYTF.